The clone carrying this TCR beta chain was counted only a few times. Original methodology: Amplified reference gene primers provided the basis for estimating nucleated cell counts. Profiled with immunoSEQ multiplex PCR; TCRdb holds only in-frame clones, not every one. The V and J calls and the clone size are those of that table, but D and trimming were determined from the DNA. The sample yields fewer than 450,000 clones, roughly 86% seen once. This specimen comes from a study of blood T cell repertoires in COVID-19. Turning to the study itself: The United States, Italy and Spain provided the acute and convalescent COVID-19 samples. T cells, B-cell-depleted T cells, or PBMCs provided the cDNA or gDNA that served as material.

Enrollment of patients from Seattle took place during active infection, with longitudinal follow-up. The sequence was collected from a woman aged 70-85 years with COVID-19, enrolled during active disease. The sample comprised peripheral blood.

CDR3 bases: TGTGCCAGCAGTTACGCGGGGGCCTCTTTGGCTGAAGCTTTCTTT. Protein: CASSYAGASLAEAFF. V and J are TRBV6-6 and TRBJ1-1; D perhaps matches TRBD1 (6 bases). Trimming removed 2 bases from V and 6 bases from J, with 16 bases in between. The CDR3 has 15 amino acids. Per the germline V gene, CDR1 is MNHNY and CDR2 is SVGAGI (reference sequence).